This TCR beta chain was sequenced in a study of shared clonotypes between healthy human individuals. Across the study: CD4 naive cells filled three plates per donor, CD4 memory three, CD8 naive two and CD8 memory one.

The CDR3 totals 15 residues. Germline V gives CDR1 MNHNS, CDR2 SASEGT. The junction had 6 bases not matched to a gene; V was cut back by 2 bases and J by 9 bases. Here immunoSEQ multiplex PCR was the method, and the copy in TCRdb shows in-frame clones only, minus some. In the table there are some 2,500,000 clones, approximately 93% of which are singletons. Turning to this clone: Its antigen is still unknown.

A split of CD4+ cells into CD45RA+ naive and CD45RA-negative memory subsets was performed. Study-wide results and caveats: Clonotype sharing among the donors was expected to vary with sequencing depth. Memory subsets generally showed smaller estimated richness than naive subsets did.

The TCR was taken from a man aged 18 to 30 in good health. Some clones in this sample may be carry-over from other donors' samples. The rearrangement links TRBV6-1 to TRBJ2-1; 11 bases are shared with TRBD2. Sequenced sample: naive CD4+ T cells from PBMCs. The subset is: CD45RA+ positively selected. In DNA, the CDR3 is TGTGCCAGCAGTGAATCACTAGCGGGAGAAGGTGAGCAGTTCTTC. Its protein product is CASSESLAGEGEQFF.